The present entry profiles one T cell receptor beta chain with its context. Its antigen is still unknown. Looked up from germline, CDR1 is SGHTA and CDR2 is FQGNSA. The V end lost 1 base, the J end lost 7 bases, and 14 bases lay between the germline ends. This CDR3 has 15 residues. The data originate from a study of T cell responses to AZD1222 COVID-19 vaccine. Study outcomes and limitations: Baseline serostatus was positive in only five to seven AZD1222 recipients. Close to half of all spike-specific TCRs reportedly target regions of the variants that are unmutated.

Libraries were prepared by immunoSEQ multiplex PCR; TCRdb keeps only in-frame clonotypes and omits some of them. The sample records some 120,000 clones, 80% to 90% being singletons. The sample was peripheral blood, taken 28 days after the second AZD1222 dose. The J gene is TRBJ1-5, the V gene TRBV7-2, with D possibly TRBD1 on 6 matching bases. This sequence originates from an adult who received the AZD1222 COVID-19 vaccine. The CDR3 DNA sequence: TGTGCCAGCAGCTTAGACACCCGGGACAACCAGCCCCAGCATTTT. Its protein is CASSLDTRDNQPQHF.